The 20 T cell receptor beta chains below all came from one sample that was sequenced in a study of T-cell memory formation after mild COVID-19. TCRdb re-called the 5' RACE reads through MiXCR, storing one row per CDR3 protein. The top ten clones hold roughly 1.9% of a sample with about 180,000 distinct CDR3 sequences, around 16% of them seen once. What was sequenced was PBMCs or a T cell subset sorted from them (not recorded which). The receptors come from an adult woman who had mild COVID-19 (a few samples of this study predate the infection). Cell type and time point are not known.

The table lists this clonotype with a few counts. J is TRBJ2-7 and V is TRBV7-9; 7 positions match TRBD2. The V gene end was trimmed by 0 bases and the J gene end by 2 bases; junction bases not matched to a gene: 4. This CDR3 contains 15 residues. The germline V gene has CDR1 SEHNR and CDR2 FQNEAQ (reference sequence). The CDR3 bases are TGTGCCAGCAGCTTAGCGGGAGGGACGACCTACGAGCAGTACTTC. It specifies CASSLAGGTTYEQYF.

In this sample, this clonotype turned up a few times. V gene TRBV12-3 or TRBV12-4 combines with J gene TRBJ2-7; D tentatively fits TRBD1 or TRBD2 (5 bases each). Trimming took 5 bases from V and 2 from J, leaving 13 bases between them. This CDR3 is 14 amino acids long. This CDR3 is CASSPSGTPYEQYF. For the CDR3, the DNA is TGTGCCAGCAGTCCGAGTGGGACGCCCTACGAGCAGTACTTC.

The chain joins TRBV7-6 to TRBJ1-2; D might be TRBD1 (5 bases). Germline V gene lookup returns CDR1 SGHVS and CDR2 FNYEAQ. The ends were cut back, 5 bases at V and 4 bases at J, with 11 bases in the middle. The CDR3 runs to 13 residues. The CDR3 region has the DNA TGTGCCAGCAGCCCGGGGGGTACCTATGGCTACACCTTC. This encodes CASSPGGTYGYTF. The whole variable domain, filled in from reference TRBV7-6 and TRBJ1-2, reads GAGVSQSPRYKVTKRGQDVALRCDPISGHVSLYWYRQALGQGPEFLTYFNYEAQQDKSGLPNDRFSAERPEGSISTLTIQRTEQRDSAMYRCASSPGGTYGYTFGSGTRLTVV.

The chain is built from TRBV5-1 and TRBJ2-7; D possibly corresponds to TRBD1 (5 bases). The V end lost 0 bases, the J end lost 5 bases, and 18 bases lay between the germline ends. The CDR3 has 16 residues. Germline V gene lookup returns CDR1 SGHRS and CDR2 YFSETQ. This CDR3 reads CASSLAPQALRNEQYF. In DNA form, the CDR3 reads TGCGCCAGCAGCTTGGCCCCACAGGCCTTGAGGAACGAGCAGTACTTC. The whole variable domain, filled in from reference TRBV5-1 and TRBJ2-7, reads KAGVTQTPRYLIKTRGQQVTLSCSPISGHRSVSWYQQTPGQGLQFLFEYFSETQRNKGNFPGRFSGRQFSNSRSEMNVSTLELGDSALYLCASSLAPQALRNEQYFGPGTRLTVT.

The chain uses TRBV5-1 and TRBJ1-2, with D perhaps matching TRBD1 (5 bases). The V end lost 4 bases, the J end lost 0 bases, and 16 bases lay between the germline ends. The CDR3 has 16 amino acids. CDR1 and CDR2 (germline): SGHRS, YFSETQ. The CDR3 loop reads CASSPRNGHSNYGYTF. The CDR3 region has the DNA TGCGCCAGCAGCCCCCGTAACGGACATTCTAACTATGGCTACACCTTC. The full variable domain, its missing parts supplied by reference TRBV5-1 and TRBJ1-2, is KAGVTQTPRYLIKTRGQQVTLSCSPISGHRSVSWYQQTPGQGLQFLFEYFSETQRNKGNFPGRFSGRQFSNSRSEMNVSTLELGDSALYLCASSPRNGHSNYGYTFGSGTRLTVV.

The chain uses TRBV19 and TRBJ2-1; 11 nucleotides agree with TRBD2. Germline V gene lookup returns CDR1 LNHDA and CDR2 SQIVND (reference sequence). The V gene end was trimmed by 4 bases and the J gene end by 6 bases; junction bases not matched to a gene: 2. The CDR3 has 14 residues. The DNA of the CDR3 is TGTGCCAGTAGTAGTAGCGGGGGGGTCAATGAGCAGTTCTTC. It translates to CASSSSGGVNEQFF.

This clonotype has at least ten counts. The rearrangement links TRBV18 to TRBJ2-3, with D perhaps matching TRBD1 or TRBD2 (5 bases each). V was shortened by 0 bases and J by 6 bases, with 19 bases between the two germline ends. The CDR3 sequence is 17 residues long. The germline CDR1 and CDR2 sequences are KGHSH and LQKENI. The CDR3 bases are TGTGCCAGCTCACCACCCGGTATGACGGGGCGCGCGGATACGCAGTATTTT. Translating it yields CASSPPGMTGRADTQYF.

This rearrangement joins TRBV5-1 to TRBJ2-3; D not resolved. V was shortened by 3 bases and J by 7 bases, with 12 bases between the two germline ends. The germline V gene has CDR1 SGHRS and CDR2 YFSETQ. This CDR3 region has 13 residues. In DNA, the CDR3 is TGCGCCAGCAGCTCTCCAAGCCGCAATACGCAGTATTTT. Residues: CASSSPSRNTQYF.

The chain recombines TRBV6-4 with TRBJ2-1; TRBD2 aligns across 9 bases. Germline V CDR1 and CDR2: MRHNA, SNTAGT. The CDR3 extends over 16 amino acids. With V trimmed by 5 bases and J by 3 bases, 8 bases remained unmatched. The CDR3 DNA reads TGTGCCAGCAGTCCCCGGGGTAGCGGGGGCTACAATGAGCAGTTCTTC. It codes for CASSPRGSGGYNEQFF.

The chain has TRBV29-1 and TRBJ2-1; perhaps TRBD2 as D (5 bases). Germline V CDR1 and CDR2: SQVTM, ANQGSEA. The V and J ends lost 1 base and 0 bases respectively, with 16 bases between them. The CDR3 is made up of 17 amino acids. The CDR3 DNA is TGCAGCGTTGAAGGAGGGCGCAAAGTGAGCTCCTACAATGAGCAGTTCTTC. Translating it yields CSVEGGRKVSSYNEQFF.

This clonotype has more than one count but fewer than ten. J is TRBJ1-4 and V is TRBV15; weak D call: TRBD1 (5 bases). V shed 0 bases and J shed 6 bases, with 11 bases lying between them. Germline loops: CDR1 LNHNV, CDR2 YYDKDF (reference sequence). This CDR3 is 15 amino acids long. CDR3 protein: CATSRDGRDHEKLFF. CDR3 DNA sequence: TGTGCCACCAGCAGAGATGGGAGGGACCATGAAAAACTGTTTTTT.

This clonotype has a handful of counts. This chain joins TRBV7-2 and TRBJ2-1; perhaps TRBD2 as D (6 bases). V lost 1 base, J lost 7 bases, and 8 bases lay in between. CDR1 and CDR2 (germline): SGHTA, FQGNSA. CDR3 size: 13 residues. CDR3 in amino acids: CASSLGLENEQFF. The DNA for the CDR3 is TGTGCCAGCAGCTTAGGACTAGAAAATGAGCAGTTCTTC.

The rearrangement joins TRBV5-6 to TRBJ2-5, with a possible D match to TRBD2 (6 bases). V lost 4 bases, J lost 3 bases, and 13 bases lay in between. Germline values: CDR1 SGHDT, CDR2 YYEEEE. CDR3 length: 14 amino acids. The chain's CDR3 is CASSRFGGEETQYF. The CDR3 nucleotides read TGTGCCAGCAGCCGCTTCGGGGGTGAAGAGACCCAGTACTTC. Using reference TRBV5-6 and TRBJ2-5 for the parts outside the CDR3, the full variable domain is DAGVTQSPTHLIKTRGQQVTLRCSPKSGHDTVSWYQQALGQGPQFIFQYYEEEERQRGNFPDRFSGHQFPNYSSELNVNALLLGDSALYLCASSRFGGEETQYFGPGTRLLVL.

This chain uses TRBV18 with TRBJ2-5, with D unresolved. CDR3 size: 13 residues. From germline, CDR1 is KGHSH and CDR2 LQKENI. Trimming cost V 1 base and J 5 bases, with 8 bases left between them. The DNA of the CDR3 is TGTGCCAGCTCACCACAGGGTCCCGAGACCCAGTACTTC. Translating it yields CASSPQGPETQYF.

This clonotype was seen more than once but under ten times. The chain employs TRBV12-3 or TRBV12-4 and TRBJ2-7; 9 bases fit TRBD1. Trimming cost V 5 bases and J 3 bases; bases outside gene matches: 11. This CDR3 comprises 16 residues. The CDR3 nucleotides read TGTGCCAGCAGTAGCGCCGGGACAGGGATACACTACGAGCAGTACTTC. Translating gives CASSSAGTGIHYEQYF.

This clonotype was seen repeatedly, ten times or more. The V and J genes are TRBV7-9 and TRBJ2-2; TRBD2 matches at 13 bases. Unmatched junction bases numbered 2, after V lost 5 bases and J lost 8 bases. The CDR3 is 14 residues long. From germline, CDR1 is SEHNR and CDR2 FQNEAQ (reference sequence). The CDR3 nucleotides read TGTGCCAGCAGCCGACTAGCGGGAGGAGGGGAGCTGTTTTTT. Translating gives CASSRLAGGGELFF.

This clonotype has only a few counts. The CDR3 coding sequence is TGTGCCAGCAGCTTCCAGGGTTTATCTGAAGCTTTCTTT. This sequence encodes CASSFQGLSEAFF. The V and J genes are TRBV3-1 and TRBJ1-1, with TRBD1 as a possible D gene (5 bases). V was pared by 5 bases and J by 6 bases, with 13 bases between. Per germline, CDR1 LGHDT and CDR2 YNNKEL (reference sequence). The CDR3 extends over 13 amino acids.

A few counts support this clonotype. Here the CDR3 DNA reads TGTGCCAGCAGCTTAGTACGGCCTCGGGATACGCAGTATTTT. Translation: CASSLVRPRDTQYF. V gene TRBV7-9 combines with J gene TRBJ2-3, with unresolved D. V was pared by 1 base and J by 6 bases, with 11 bases between. Germline loops: CDR1 SEHNR, CDR2 FQNEAQ (reference sequence). The CDR3 is 14 amino acids.

This clonotype showed up just a few times. The rearrangement joins TRBV29-1 to TRBJ1-5, with D possibly matching TRBD1 (5 bases). This CDR3 has 13 residues. Trimming stripped 5 bases from V and 2 bases from J, with 10 bases between. Per germline, CDR1 SQVTM and CDR2 ANQGSEA. CDR3 sequence (DNA): TGCAGCGTTTCTCGGGACCGCAATCAGCCCCAGCATTTT. Its protein product is CSVSRDRNQPQHF.

Only a few counts were recorded for this clonotype. V usage is TRBV7-2 and J usage is TRBJ2-7, with 11 nucleotides matching TRBD2. The trim removed 0 bases at V and 2 bases at J, leaving 3 bases unmatched. CDR1 is SGHTA, CDR2 FQGNSA, per germline. The CDR3 length is 16 residues. Here the CDR3 reads CASSLATSGAPYEQYF. DNA for the CDR3: TGTGCCAGCAGCTTAGCGACTAGCGGGGCTCCCTACGAGCAGTACTTC.